Here is one T cell receptor (beta chain) with its context. Its antigen is not known. V lost 3 bases and J lost 10, with 22 bases in between. Germline loops: CDR1 SNHLY, CDR2 FYNNEI. The CDR3 has 17 amino acids. These data originate in a study of CD8+CD57+ T cells in acquired aplastic anemia. Overall study: Mean yield of DNA from sorted CD4+ and CD8+ cells was approximately 3 ug.

Overall study results and limits: Found in both controls and patients were around 29 CD8+ CDR3 sequences. Controls and patients did not differ significantly in CD8+ Simpson's diversity.

CDR3 and TCR beta VDJ profiling relied on genomic DNA as the template. MiXCR was run by TCRdb on the reads, yielding one entry per CDR3 protein. The sample lists about 270,000 distinct CDR3 sequences; roughly 50% were seen once. The chain combines TRBV2 with TRBJ1-6; D may be TRBD1 (6 bases). The sequencing input was sorted CD4+, CD8+, or CD8+CD57+ T cells (not recorded which) from PBMCs. The sequence derives from a human donor with severe aplastic anemia or a healthy control (not recorded which). The CDR3 DNA sequence: TGTGCCAGCAGTGAGGGGTGGCGGGGGGCGAAAGTATCACCCCTCCACTTT. It encodes CASSEGWRGAKVSPLHF.